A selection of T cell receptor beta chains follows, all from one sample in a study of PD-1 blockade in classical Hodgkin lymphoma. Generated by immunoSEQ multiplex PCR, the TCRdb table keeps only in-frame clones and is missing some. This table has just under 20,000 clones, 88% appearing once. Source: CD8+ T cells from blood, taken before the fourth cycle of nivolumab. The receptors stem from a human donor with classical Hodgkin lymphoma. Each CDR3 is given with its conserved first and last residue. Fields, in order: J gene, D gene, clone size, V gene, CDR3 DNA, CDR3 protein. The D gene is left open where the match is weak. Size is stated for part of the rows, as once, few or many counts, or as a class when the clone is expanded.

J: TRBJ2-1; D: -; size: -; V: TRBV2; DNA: TGTGCCAGCAGGGGGTACAATGAGCAGTTCTTC; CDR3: CASRGYNEQFF
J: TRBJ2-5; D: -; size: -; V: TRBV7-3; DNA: TGTGCCAGCGGGAGGCCGCAAGAGACCCAGTACTTC; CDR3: CASGRPQETQYF
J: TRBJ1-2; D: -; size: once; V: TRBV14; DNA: TGTGCCAGCAGCTTAGGCCGGGTTGATGGCTACACCTTC; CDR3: CASSLGRVDGYTF
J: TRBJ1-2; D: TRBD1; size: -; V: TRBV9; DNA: TGTGCCAGCAGCGCCCCGGGACAGGGGGGCTATGGCTACACCTTC; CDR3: CASSAPGQGGYGYTF
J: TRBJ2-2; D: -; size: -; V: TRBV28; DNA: TGTGCCAGCAGTGGACAGAACACCGGGGAGCTGTTTTTT; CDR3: CASSGQNTGELFF
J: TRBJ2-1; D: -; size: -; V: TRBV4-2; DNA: TGTGCCAGCAGCCAAGTACAGGCTAGCGAATTAGATGAGCAGTTCTTC; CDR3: CASSQVQASELDEQFF
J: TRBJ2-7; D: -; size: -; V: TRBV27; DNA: TGTGCCAGCAGTCTTATACGGACCCGGGACCACGAGCAGTACTTC; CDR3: CASSLIRTRDHEQYF
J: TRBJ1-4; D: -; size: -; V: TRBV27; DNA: TGTGCCAGCAGTTTGTGGGGGGCAACTAATGAAAAACTGTTTTTT; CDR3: CASSLWGATNEKLFF
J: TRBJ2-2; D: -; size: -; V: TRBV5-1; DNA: TGCGCCAGCAGCCAGCTTCGGGAGTTGAGGACCCGCACCGGGGAGCTGTTTTTT; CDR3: CASSQLRELRTRTGELFF
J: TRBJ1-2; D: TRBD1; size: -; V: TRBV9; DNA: TGTGCCAGCAGCGTAGTACTGGCAGGGGGGGGTGGCTACACCTTC; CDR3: CASSVVLAGGGGYTF
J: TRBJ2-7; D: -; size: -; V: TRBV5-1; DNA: TGCGCCAGCAGCTTAGGACGGGCCTACGAGCAGTACTTC; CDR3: CASSLGRAYEQYF
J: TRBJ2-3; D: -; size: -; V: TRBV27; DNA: TGTGCCAGCAGTTTAGGTCGATACAGTGATACGCAGTATTTT; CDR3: CASSLGRYSDTQYF
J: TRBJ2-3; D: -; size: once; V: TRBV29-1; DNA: TGCAGCGTTGAAGACCTTCGACAGCCCCGGGATACGCAGTATTTT; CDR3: CSVEDLRQPRDTQYF
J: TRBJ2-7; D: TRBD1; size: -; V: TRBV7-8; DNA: TGTGCCAGCAGCTTAGGATACGCGGGACAGGGGTACGAGCAGTACTTC; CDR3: CASSLGYAGQGYEQYF
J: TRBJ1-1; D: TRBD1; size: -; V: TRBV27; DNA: TGTGCCACCCGGACAGGGAGAGGCACTGAAGCTTTCTTT; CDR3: CATRTGRGTEAFF
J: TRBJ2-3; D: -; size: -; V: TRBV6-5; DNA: TGTGCCAGCAGCGAGAGACCGTTCCCTACAGATACGCAGTATTTT; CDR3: CASSERPFPTDTQYF
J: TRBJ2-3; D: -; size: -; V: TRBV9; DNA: TGTGCCAGCAGCGGATACCCATCTAGCACAGATACGCAGTATTTT; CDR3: CASSGYPSSTDTQYF
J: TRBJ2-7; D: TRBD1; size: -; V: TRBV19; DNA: TGTGCCAGTAGTATAAAGAAGACCGGGACAGGGGATTCCTACGAGCAGTACTTC; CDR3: CASSIKKTGTGDSYEQYF
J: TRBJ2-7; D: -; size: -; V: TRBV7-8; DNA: TGTGCCAACAGCCCTCAGGAGCAGAACGAGCAGTACTTC; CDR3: CANSPQEQNEQYF
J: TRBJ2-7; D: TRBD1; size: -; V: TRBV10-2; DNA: TGCGCCAGCAGTGCTTTTCAGGGGGCTCCCTACGAGCAGTACTTC; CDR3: CASSAFQGAPYEQYF
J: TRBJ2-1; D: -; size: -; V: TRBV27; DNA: TGTGCCAGCAGTTTTTGGCGGGACCACAATGAGCAGTTCTTC; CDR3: CASSFWRDHNEQFF
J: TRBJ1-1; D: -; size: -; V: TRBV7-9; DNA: TGTGCCAGCAGCTTAGTTGGGGGGGTTGACACTGAAGCTTTCTTT; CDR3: CASSLVGGVDTEAFF
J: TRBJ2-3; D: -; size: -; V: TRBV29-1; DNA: TGCAGCGTCCCCACAGATACGCAGTATTTT; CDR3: CSVPTDTQYF
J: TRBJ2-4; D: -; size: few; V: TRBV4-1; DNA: TGCGCCAGCAGCCACCTAGGGGCGGCCAAAAACATTCAGTACTTC; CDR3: CASSHLGAAKNIQYF
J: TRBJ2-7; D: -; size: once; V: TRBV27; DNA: TGTGCCAGCAGTTTAGCCGGGAACCTTTACGAGCAGTACTTC; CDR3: CASSLAGNLYEQYF
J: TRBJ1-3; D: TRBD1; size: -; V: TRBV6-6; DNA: TGTGCCAGCAGTCCCCCGGACAGGGTATATGGAAACACCATATATTTT; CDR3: CASSPPDRVYGNTIYF
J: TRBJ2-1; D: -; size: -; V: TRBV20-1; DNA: TGCAGTGCTAGTTCTGACGATGAGCAGTTCTTC; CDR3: CSASSDDEQFF